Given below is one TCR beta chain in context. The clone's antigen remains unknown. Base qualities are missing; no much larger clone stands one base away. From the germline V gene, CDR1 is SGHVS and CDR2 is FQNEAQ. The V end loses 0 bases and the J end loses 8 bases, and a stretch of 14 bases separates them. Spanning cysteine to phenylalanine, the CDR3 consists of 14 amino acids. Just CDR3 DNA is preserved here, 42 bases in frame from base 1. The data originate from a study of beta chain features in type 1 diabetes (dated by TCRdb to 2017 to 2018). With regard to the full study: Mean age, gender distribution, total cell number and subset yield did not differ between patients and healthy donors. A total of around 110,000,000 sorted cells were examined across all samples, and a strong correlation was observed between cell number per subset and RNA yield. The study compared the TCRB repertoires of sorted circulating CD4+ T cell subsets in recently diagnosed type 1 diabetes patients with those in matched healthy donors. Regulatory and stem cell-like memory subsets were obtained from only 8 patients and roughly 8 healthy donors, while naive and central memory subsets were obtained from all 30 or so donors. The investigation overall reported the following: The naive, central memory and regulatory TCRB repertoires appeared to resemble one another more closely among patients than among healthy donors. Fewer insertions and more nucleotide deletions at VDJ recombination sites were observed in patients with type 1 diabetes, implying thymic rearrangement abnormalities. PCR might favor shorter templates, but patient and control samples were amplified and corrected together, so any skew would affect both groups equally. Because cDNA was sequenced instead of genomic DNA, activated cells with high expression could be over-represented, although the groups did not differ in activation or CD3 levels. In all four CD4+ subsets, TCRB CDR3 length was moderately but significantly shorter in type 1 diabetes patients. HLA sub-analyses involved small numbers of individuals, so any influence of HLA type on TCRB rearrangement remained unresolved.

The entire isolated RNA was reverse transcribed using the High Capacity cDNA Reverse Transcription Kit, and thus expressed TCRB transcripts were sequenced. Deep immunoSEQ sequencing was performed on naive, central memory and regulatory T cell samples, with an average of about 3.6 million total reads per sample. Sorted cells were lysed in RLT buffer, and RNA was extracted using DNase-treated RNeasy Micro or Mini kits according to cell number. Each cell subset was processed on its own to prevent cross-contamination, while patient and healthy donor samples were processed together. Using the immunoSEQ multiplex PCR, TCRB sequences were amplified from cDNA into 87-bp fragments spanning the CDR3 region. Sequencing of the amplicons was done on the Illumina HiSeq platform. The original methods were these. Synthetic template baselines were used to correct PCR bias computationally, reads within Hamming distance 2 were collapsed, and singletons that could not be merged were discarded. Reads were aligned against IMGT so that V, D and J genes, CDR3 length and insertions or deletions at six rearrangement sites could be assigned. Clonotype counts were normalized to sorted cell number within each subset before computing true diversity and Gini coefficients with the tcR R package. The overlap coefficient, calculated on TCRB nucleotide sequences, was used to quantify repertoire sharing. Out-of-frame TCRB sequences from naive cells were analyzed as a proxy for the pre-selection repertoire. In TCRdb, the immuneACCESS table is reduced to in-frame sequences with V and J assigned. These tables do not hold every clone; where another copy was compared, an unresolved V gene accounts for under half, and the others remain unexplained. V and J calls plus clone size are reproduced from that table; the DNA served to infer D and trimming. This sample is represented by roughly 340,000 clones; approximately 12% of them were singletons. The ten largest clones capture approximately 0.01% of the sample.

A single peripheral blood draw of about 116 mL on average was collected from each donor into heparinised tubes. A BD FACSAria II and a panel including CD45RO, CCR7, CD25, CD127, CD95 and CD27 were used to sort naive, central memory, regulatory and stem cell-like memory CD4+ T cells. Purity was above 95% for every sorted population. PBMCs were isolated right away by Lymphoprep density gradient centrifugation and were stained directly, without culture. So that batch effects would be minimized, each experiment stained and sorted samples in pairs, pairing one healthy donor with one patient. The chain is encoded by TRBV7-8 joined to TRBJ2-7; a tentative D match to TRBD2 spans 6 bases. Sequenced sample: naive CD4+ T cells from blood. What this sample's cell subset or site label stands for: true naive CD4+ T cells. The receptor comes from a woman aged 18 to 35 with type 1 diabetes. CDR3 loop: CASSLALQGGKQYF. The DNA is TGTGCCAGCAGCTTAGCCTTGCAGGGAGGCAAGCAGTACTTC.